This TCR beta chain was sequenced during a study of T cells in Graves' hyperthyroidism and ophthalmopathy. Regarding the study as a whole: Ophthalmopathy, as predicted by the model, came a median roughly 6.8 months after the prediction.

The investigators amplified TCR beta CDR3 regions from RNA transcripts. The HTBI primer set was used in a first-round RT-PCR of the TCR CDR3. TCRdb reanalysed the multiplex PCR reads using MiXCR and keeps one entry per CDR3 protein. The top ten clones hold 7.5% to 8% of a sample with around 440,000 distinct CDR3 sequences, about 15% of them seen once. The germline gives CDR1 SGHRS, CDR2 YFSETQ. The CDR3 is 15 amino acids. This clonotype was observed once. Its target is unknown. A junction boundary mismatches the germline segment, possibly from a read error. The sequence derives from a woman aged 18-29 years with Graves' hyperthyroidism. This chain joins TRBV5-1 and TRBJ1-2; 9 nucleotides line up with TRBD1. Sequenced input: blood. The CDR3 nucleotides read TGTGCCAGCAGCCTGGACAGGGGTTTTAACTATGGCTACACCTTC. It specifies CASSLDRGFNYGYTF.